Listed below are T cell receptor beta chains from one sample, sequenced in a study of memory CD4+ T cells and cytomegalovirus serostatus. Assay used: immunoSEQ multiplex PCR; TCRdb lists only in-frame clones, some missing. The data hold about 50,000 clones, with around 78% observed a single time. Sequencing input: memory CD4+ T cells from blood. The receptors derive from an adult in good health and CMV-seronegative. CDR3s include the opening cysteine and the closing phenylalanine or tryptophan. The D gene is left open where the match is weak. Clone size is given for some rows only: seen once, a few or many times, or a class if the clone is expanded.

j_gene	d_gene	v_gene	abundance	CDR3aa	CDR3nt
TRBJ1-2	TRBD1	TRBV6-1	NA	CASSWTGRMDYGYTF	TGTGCCAGCAGCTGGACAGGGCGAATGGACTATGGCTACACCTTC
TRBJ1-2	NA	TRBV2	NA	CASSDSLGAGNGYTF	TGTGCCAGCAGTGACTCGCTGGGGGCAGGGAATGGCTACACCTTC
TRBJ2-1	NA	TRBV5-4	NA	CASSPASGRPNEQFF	TGTGCCAGCAGCCCGGCCAGTGGCCGCCCCAATGAGCAGTTCTTC
TRBJ1-3	NA	TRBV19	NA	CASRRRGGSGNTIYF	TGTGCCAGTAGGCGACGGGGTGGCTCTGGAAACACCATATATTTT
TRBJ2-3	TRBD2	TRBV30	NA	CAWSASGWTDTQYF	TGTGCCTGGAGTGCTAGCGGATGGACAGATACGCAGTATTTT
TRBJ2-7	NA	TRBV5-5	few	CASSLGGHNYEQYF	TGTGCCAGCAGCTTGGGGGGACATAACTACGAGCAGTACTTC
TRBJ1-1	TRBD1	TRBV30	NA	CAWSVPDRLNTEAFF	TGTGCCTGGAGTGTACCGGACAGGCTAAACACTGAAGCTTTCTTT
TRBJ2-7	NA	TRBV7-9	NA	CASSLVSEQYF	TGTGCCAGCAGCTTAGTATCCGAGCAGTACTTC
TRBJ1-2	TRBD1	TRBV6-5	NA	CASSYVGQGNGYTF	TGTGCCAGCAGTTACGTGGGACAGGGGAATGGCTACACCTTC
TRBJ2-7	TRBD2	TRBV18	NA	CASSSGTSGYEQYF	TGTGCCAGCTCATCCGGGACTAGCGGCTACGAGCAGTACTTC
TRBJ2-3	TRBD2	TRBV4-2	once	CASSPRPTSGTSTDTQYF	TGTGCCAGCAGCCCCCGGCCGACTAGCGGGACTAGCACAGATACGCAGTATTTT
TRBJ2-3	NA	TRBV2	NA	CASSFRDPTSTDTQYF	TGTGCCAGCAGTTTCCGGGATCCGACTAGCACAGATACGCAGTATTTT
TRBJ1-2	NA	TRBV14	NA	CASSQAGYGYTF	TGTGCCAGCAGCCAAGCGGGGTATGGCTACACCTTC
TRBJ1-6	NA	TRBV4-1	NA	CASSQVNGAFDNSPLHF	TGCGCCAGCAGCCAAGTAAATGGAGCGTTCGATAATTCACCCCTCCACTTT
TRBJ1-5	NA	TRBV30	NA	CAWSVRLDQPQHF	TGTGCCTGGAGTGTACGATTAGATCAGCCCCAGCATTTT
TRBJ1-1	NA	TRBV5-5	NA	CASSLIVRRNTEAFF	TGTGCCAGCAGCTTGATTGTCCGAAGGAACACTGAAGCTTTCTTT
TRBJ2-7	NA	TRBV5-1	NA	CASTLGGPGEQYF	TGCGCCAGCACCCTCGGGGGTCCGGGTGAGCAGTACTTC
TRBJ2-5	TRBD1	TRBV25-1	NA	CASSGPDDRGETQYF	TGTGCCAGCAGTGGCCCAGACGACAGGGGTGAGACCCAGTACTTC
TRBJ2-3	NA	TRBV4-2	NA	CASSFMGGPRTDTQYF	TGTGCCAGCAGCTTTATGGGTGGGCCTCGCACAGATACGCAGTATTTT
TRBJ1-5	NA	TRBV5-1	few	CASSLGDTNQPQHF	TGCGCCAGCAGCCTTGGGGACACGAATCAGCCCCAGCATTTT
TRBJ1-3	TRBD1	TRBV5-4	NA	CASSWGPGQGTRGNTIYF	TGTGCCAGCAGCTGGGGACCGGGACAGGGGACCCGAGGAAACACCATATATTTT
TRBJ2-1	TRBD2	TRBV10-1	NA	CASSVRLAGMYNEQFF	TGCGCCAGCAGTGTCAGACTAGCGGGAATGTACAATGAGCAGTTCTTC
TRBJ1-2	NA	TRBV7-7	few	CASSSSLRQPYGYTF	TGTGCCAGCAGCTCCTCCCTGCGGCAACCCTATGGCTACACCTTC
TRBJ1-2	NA	TRBV27	once	CASSLSRGLGGYTF	TGTGCCAGCAGTCTAAGTCGGGGGTTGGGTGGCTACACCTTC
TRBJ2-5	NA	TRBV11-2	NA	CASSQRVQETQYF	TGTGCCAGCAGCCAACGGGTCCAAGAGACCCAGTACTTC
TRBJ2-2	NA	TRBV19	NA	CASSRGAATGELFF	TGTGCCAGTAGTCGGGGGGCGGCAACCGGGGAGCTGTTTTTT
TRBJ1-6	TRBD1	TRBV6-1	NA	CASSEAGQGNSPLHF	TGTGCCAGCAGTGAAGCGGGACAGGGAAATTCACCCCTCCACTTT
TRBJ2-1	TRBD1	TRBV28	NA	CARDPGTDSCEQFF	TGTGCCAGGGACCCCGGGACAGACTCTTGTGAGCAGTTCTTC
TRBJ1-6	NA	TRBV18	once	CASSPRNLVGDTNNSPLHF	TGTGCCAGCTCACCACGTAATTTAGTAGGGGACACCAATAATTCACCCCTCCACTTT
TRBJ2-5	NA	TRBV11-2	NA	CASSLDAGLQETQYF	TGTGCCAGCAGCTTAGATGCGGGTCTTCAAGAGACCCAGTACTTC
TRBJ1-3	NA	TRBV7-9	NA	CASSFLGAGNTIYF	TGTGCCAGCAGCTTTTTGGGGGCTGGAAACACCATATATTTT
TRBJ1-6	NA	TRBV2	NA	CASSSGTSTLHF	TGTGCCAGCAGCTCCGGGACCAGCACCCTCCACTTT
TRBJ1-5	NA	TRBV4-2	NA	CASSQLYIYCGVGAYSNQPQHF	TGTGCCAGCAGCCAGTTATATATTTACTGCGGGGTTGGCGCTTATAGCAATCAGCCCCAGCATTTT
TRBJ1-1	NA	TRBV6-6	NA	CASSYPSGGANTEAFF	TGTGCCAGCAGTTACCCTAGTGGAGGGGCGAACACTGAAGCTTTCTTT
TRBJ1-4	TRBD1	TRBV5-1	NA	CASSTGQGASNEKLFF	TGCGCCAGCAGCACGGGACAGGGGGCTTCTAATGAAAAACTGTTTTTT
TRBJ2-6	NA	TRBV2	once	CASPVSGANVLTF	TGTGCCAGCCCAGTGTCTGGGGCCAACGTCCTGACTTTC
TRBJ2-7	TRBD1	TRBV5-5	NA	CASSRDSLYEQYF	TGTGCCAGCAGCCGGGACAGCCTTTACGAGCAGTACTTC
TRBJ1-6	NA	TRBV5-6	few	CASSRTGVGSPLHF	TGTGCCAGCAGCCGCACCGGGGTGGGGTCGCCCCTCCACTTT
TRBJ2-1	TRBD1	TRBV5-1	NA	CASSGTGEWNEQFF	TGCGCCAGCAGCGGGACAGGGGAGTGGAATGAGCAGTTCTTC
TRBJ1-4	TRBD1	TRBV29-1	NA	CSVGGQGVGEKLFF	TGCAGCGTTGGGGGACAGGGAGTGGGTGAAAAACTGTTTTTT
TRBJ1-1	NA	TRBV28	NA	CASKRSTIYTPAFF	TGTGCCAGCAAACGAAGCACCATCTACACCCCAGCTTTCTTT
TRBJ1-1	NA	TRBV10-3	NA	CAISEIIGQSVLSMNTEAFF	TGTGCCATCAGTGAAATTATAGGACAGTCCGTACTAAGCATGAACACTGAAGCTTTCTTT
TRBJ1-5	NA	TRBV30	NA	CAWAVGHNQPQHF	TGTGCCTGGGCGGTAGGGCATAATCAGCCCCAGCATTTT
TRBJ1-4	NA	TRBV15	few	CATSREAGINEKLFF	TGTGCCACCAGCAGAGAGGCGGGCATTAATGAAAAACTGTTTTTT
TRBJ1-6	NA	TRBV11-2	NA	CASSLTGSYNSPLHF	TGTGCCAGCAGCTTAACAGGTTCCTATAATTCACCCCTCCACTTT
TRBJ2-3	NA	TRBV7-2	NA	CASSLGGSAITDTQYF	TGTGCCAGCAGCTTAGGGGGTAGCGCGATCACAGATACGCAGTATTTT
TRBJ1-5	NA	TRBV19	NA	CASTNRSPDQPQHF	TGTGCCAGTACCAACAGGTCCCCCGATCAGCCCCAGCATTTT
TRBJ2-7	NA	TRBV11-2	NA	CASSLDRIYEQYF	TGTGCCAGCAGCTTAGACAGGATCTACGAGCAGTACTTC
TRBJ1-6	NA	TRBV25-1	NA	CASSEFEEWSRGPSPLHF	TGTGCCAGCAGTGAATTTGAGGAGTGGAGCAGGGGCCCGTCACCCCTCCACTTT
TRBJ1-1	NA	TRBV18	NA	CASSPDQDTEAFF	TGTGCCAGCTCACCGGATCAGGACACTGAAGCTTTCTTT
TRBJ2-7	NA	TRBV7-2	NA	CASSSTGLGDEQYF	TGTGCCAGCAGCTCTACAGGCCTTGGGGACGAGCAGTACTTC
TRBJ2-3	NA	TRBV29-1	NA	CSATRDPKTDTQYF	TGCAGCGCTACGCGGGACCCGAAAACAGATACGCAGTATTTT
TRBJ1-2	NA	TRBV11-2	NA	CASSLDTQLYGYTF	TGTGCCAGCAGCTTAGATACTCAGCTCTATGGCTACACCTTC
TRBJ2-1	TRBD1	TRBV5-4	NA	CASSLAGTESYNEQFF	TGTGCCAGCAGCTTGGCCGGGACAGAGTCCTACAATGAGCAGTTCTTC
TRBJ2-7	TRBD1	TRBV5-6	NA	CASSPTDLGQLNYEQYF	TGTGCCAGCAGCCCGACGGACCTGGGACAGCTCAACTACGAGCAGTACTTC
TRBJ1-2	TRBD1	TRBV5-1	NA	CASSRTGASVYGYTF	TGCGCCAGCAGCAGGACAGGGGCTTCGGTCTATGGCTACACCTTC
TRBJ2-2	TRBD2	TRBV9	once	CASSVGVGLAGESGELFF	TGTGCCAGCAGCGTAGGGGTGGGGCTAGCGGGAGAGTCCGGGGAGCTGTTTTTT
TRBJ2-7	TRBD2	TRBV14	few	CASSLSSGKHEQYF	TGTGCCAGCAGCTTATCTAGCGGGAAGCACGAGCAGTACTTC
TRBJ1-5	NA	TRBV28	once	CATLRPGGPGNQPQHF	TGTGCCACCCTGAGACCGGGGGGGCCGGGGAATCAGCCCCAGCATTTT
TRBJ2-7	NA	TRBV5-1	NA	CASSRDSYYEQYF	TGCGCCAGCAGCCGGGACTCATACTACGAGCAGTACTTC